Each of the 5 T cell receptor beta chains below was sequenced from the same sample in a study of metastatic and nonmetastatic thyroid tumors. TCRdb reanalyzed the PCR reads with MiXCR. The sample has 35,000 to 50,000 clones, roughly 13% seen once. Patients were all untreated before their thyroid surgery. Sequencing used blood. The receptors were gathered from a female donor with papillary thyroid cancer or a benign thyroid nodule (not recorded which). Some clones in this sample may be carry-over from other donors' samples.

The chain recombines TRBV5-1 with TRBJ2-3, with 8 bases matching TRBD1. CDR3 size: 15 residues. Germline-derived CDR1 and CDR2 are SGHRS and YFSETQ. V shed 1 base, J shed 4 bases, and the junction held 5 bases outside the gene matches. The CDR3 DNA reads as TGCGCCAGCAGCTTGTCAGGGGGCGGGTCAGATACGCAGTATTTT. As protein: CASSLSGGGSDTQYF.

This clone was counted at least ten times. J is TRBJ1-1 and V is TRBV29-1; D gene uncertain. Germline values: CDR1 SQVTM, CDR2 ANQGSEA. CDR3 size: 13 residues. V shed 1 base and J shed 0 bases, with 6 bases lying between them. The CDR3 coding sequence is TGCAGCGTTGAAGCAGGCATGAACACTGAAGCTTTCTTT. Translated: CSVEAGMNTEAFF.

This clone was counted ten times or more. The chain uses TRBV9 and TRBJ2-5; 8 bases match TRBD2. Germline trimming cut 0 bases from V and 1 base from J; bases unmatched to any gene: 5. This CDR3 has 16 residues. CDR1 SGDLS and CDR2 YYNGEE come from the germline V gene. CDR3 coding DNA: TGTGCCAGCAGCGTAGGGATAGCGGGACTCCAAGAGACCCAGTACTTC. This translates into CASSVGIAGLQETQYF.

This clone has a count of ten or more. V gene TRBV6-1 combines with J gene TRBJ2-1; 7 nucleotides line up with TRBD2. Looked up from germline, CDR1 is MNHNS and CDR2 is SASEGT. The CDR3 loop spans 14 amino acids. The ends lost 3 bases at V and 7 bases at J; junction bases unmatched: 6. In DNA, the CDR3 is TGTGCCAGCAGTGACGAGCGGGGATCGAATGAGCAGTTCTTC. As protein: CASSDERGSNEQFF.

This clone was found many times. The rearrangement links TRBV4-1 to TRBJ1-2; no reliable D call. There are 16 residues in the CDR3. The V gene lost 4 bases and the J gene lost 0 bases, with 15 bases spanning the gap. CDR1 and CDR2 from the germline V gene are MGHRA and YSYEKL. DNA for the CDR3: TGCGCCAGCAGCCGCCTCGGGCAGAACTCTAACTATGGCTACACCTTC. It specifies CASSRLGQNSNYGYTF.